This T cell receptor beta chain was sequenced for a study of T cells in localized non-small cell lung cancer. Study-level results: The study found T cell clonality highest in uninvolved adjacent lung, above tumor. Heterogeneity remains possible, as sequencing covered one tumor region only. Within adjacent lung there appeared a median approximately 57 of the top 100 tumor clones. Increased T cell density in blood showed an association with longer overall survival.

In germline, CDR1 is MNHNS, CDR2 SASEGT. The CDR3 totals 15 residues. Trimming cost V 1 base and J 0 bases; bases outside gene matches: 2. This clone was seen at least ten times. The antigen is undetermined. Repertoires were generated with immunoSEQ multiplex PCR, while TCRdb's copy carries only in-frame clones and drops some. The sample lists 65,000 to 95,000 clones; about three quarters were seen once. This TCR came from a man aged 40-75 years with stage II squamous cell lung carcinoma. The sequencing here drew on PBMCs, taken before any cancer treatment. The chain combines TRBV6-1 with TRBJ2-7; 8 positions match TRBD2. The CDR3 sequence is CASSEGLAGSYEQYF. CDR3 nucleotide sequence: TGTGCCAGCAGTGAAGGGCTAGCGGGCTCCTACGAGCAGTACTTC.